This TCR beta chain was retrieved from a study of immune heterogeneity within non-small cell lung tumors. Multiplex PCR with 32 V and 13 J primers amplified TCR beta CDR3. TCRdb independently ran MiXCR on the multiplex PCR reads; one entry per CDR3 protein. The data contain more than 9,500 distinct CDR3 sequences, around a fifth of them seen just once; the ten biggest clones take up around 4.6%. V was pared by 0 bases and J by 5 bases, with 11 bases between. This CDR3 spans 14 amino acids. The germline V gene encodes CDR1 SGHRS and CDR2 YFSETQ. In this sample, this clonotype turned up a few times. As template, the study used bulk tumor genomic DNA at roughly 600 ng per sample. Multiple widely separated biopsies were taken from each primary tumor at surgery. Patients went through curative surgery, and their non-small cell lung cancer was untreated and newly diagnosed.

The specimen was lung tumor tissue. This receptor was taken from a man aged 55 to 69 with non-small cell lung cancer. The rearrangement joins TRBV5-1 to TRBJ1-1; D is unclear. This chain's CDR3 is CASSLAPSGTEAFF. The DNA of the CDR3 is TGCGCCAGCAGCTTGGCTCCTAGCGGTACTGAAGCTTTCTTT.